The 13 T cell receptor beta chains below come from one sample, sequenced in a study of human T cells and chemical hapten exposure. Specified time point: pre-sensitization, week 0. Treatment of the sample: therapeutic diphenylcyclopropenone sensitization with weekly scalp DPC. Each CDR3 protein is one row after TCRdb ran MiXCR on the RACE reads. Of 380,000 or so distinct CDR3 sequences in the sample, 5% to 6.5% were seen once. The sample consisted of whole blood, taken in connection with sensitization to the hapten diphenylcyclopropenone (DPC). Receptor source: a woman under 30 with alopecia areata. Some clones in this sample may be carry-over from other donors' samples.

This clonotype was recorded at least ten times. The chain links TRBV6-5 to TRBJ2-7, with D tentatively TRBD1 (6 bases). Per germline, CDR1 MNHEY and CDR2 SVGAGI. The CDR3 runs 14 residues. Trimming shortened V by 7 bases and J by 5 bases, and 18 bases separated the two germline ends. The CDR3 is CASTKTGSGDEQYF. CDR3 bases: TGTGCCAGCACCAAAACAGGGTCCGGAGACGAGCAGTACTTC.

V gene TRBV18 combines with J gene TRBJ1-1; D ambiguous. In germline, CDR1 is KGHSH, CDR2 LQKENI. The CDR3 loop spans 15 amino acids. The ends were cut back, 2 bases at V and 4 bases at J, with 14 bases in the middle. As DNA, the CDR3 is TGTGCCAGCTCACCAATGGTCGCGGCTCCCACTGAAGCTTTCTTT. Its translation: CASSPMVAAPTEAFF.

In this sample, this clonotype turned up many times. The V call is TRBV5-6, the J call TRBJ2-7; no definite D call. V was clipped by 0 bases and J by 0 bases, with 7 bases between them. Germline lookup yields CDR1 SGHDT and CDR2 YYEEEE. The CDR3 totals 14 residues. The CDR3 DNA follows: TGTGCCAGCAGCTTGGGGCAGAGCTCCTACGAGCAGTACTTC. It is translated as CASSLGQSSYEQYF.

CDR3 in amino acids: CASSQAEGRIPYEQYF. The CDR3 bases are TGTGCCAGCAGCCAAGCAGAGGGGCGTATCCCCTACGAGCAGTACTTC. The chain joins TRBV14 to TRBJ2-7; D is possibly TRBD1 or TRBD2 (5 bases each). V was trimmed by 1 base and J by 2 bases, leaving 15 bases between them. CDR1 SGHDN and CDR2 FVKESK come from the germline V gene. The CDR3 covers 16 residues. Looking up the rest from reference TRBV14 and TRBJ2-7 gives the full variable domain: EAGVTQFPSHSVIEKGQTVTLRCDPISGHDNLYWYRRVMGKEIKFLLHFVKESKQDESGMPNNRFLAERTGGTYSTLKVQPAELEDSGVYFCASSQAEGRIPYEQYFGPGTRLTVT.

The V and J genes are TRBV27 and TRBJ1-1; no clear D. Trimming shortened V by 4 bases and J by 6 bases, and 12 bases separated the two germline ends. This CDR3 region has 13 residues. Looked up from germline, CDR1 is MNHEY and CDR2 is SMNVEV (reference sequence). This chain's CDR3 is CASSSGEVAEAFF. The DNA for the CDR3 is TGTGCCAGCAGTTCTGGGGAGGTCGCTGAAGCTTTCTTT.

This clonotype was seen a few times. The chain combines TRBV10-3 with TRBJ1-4, with TRBD1 matching 8 bases. V dropped 5 bases and J dropped 0; count of bases not matched to a gene: 5. In germline, CDR1 is ENHRY, CDR2 SYGVKD. CDR3 length equals 16 residues. The CDR3 reads CAISTGGSATNEKLFF. The CDR3 DNA is TGTGCCATCAGTACAGGGGGATCAGCAACTAATGAAAAACTGTTTTTT.

The chain combines TRBV20-1 with TRBJ2-3; 11 nucleotides match TRBD2. After removal of 0 bases from V and 0 bases from J, the junction contained 17 bases not matched to a gene. The CDR3 is 21 amino acids. Germline loops: CDR1 DFQATT, CDR2 SNEGSKA (reference sequence). CDR3 sequence reads: CSAREPIAGGKFLHSTDTQYF. The CDR3, as DNA: TGCAGTGCTAGAGAACCCATAGCGGGGGGGAAATTCTTACATAGCACAGATACGCAGTATTTT.

This clonotype showed up just a few times. This sequence joins TRBV7-9 and TRBJ2-7, with D unresolved. The ends were cut back, 4 bases at V and 4 bases at J, with 11 bases in the middle. Germline V gives CDR1 SEHNR, CDR2 FQNEAQ (reference sequence). This CDR3 region has 13 residues. The DNA of the CDR3 is TGTGCCAGCAGCTCCCGACACGGGTACGAGCAGTACTTC. Residues: CASSSRHGYEQYF.

The rearrangement links TRBV29-1 to TRBJ2-1; a weak D match, TRBD2 (6 bases). CDR3 length: 16 residues. CDR1 and CDR2 (germline): SQVTM, ANQGSEA. Between the trimmed V and J ends, which lost 7 bases and 0 bases, there was a span of 19 bases. The CDR3 here is CSAQLASQSSYNEQFF. CDR3 sequence (DNA): TGCAGCGCCCAACTAGCTAGTCAGAGCTCCTACAATGAGCAGTTCTTC.

In its sample, this clonotype was seen a few times. The rearrangement uses TRBV7-2 and TRBJ1-5, with TRBD1 identical over 7 bases. The germline CDR1 and CDR2 sequences are SGHTA and FQGNSA. With V trimmed by 7 bases and J by 4 bases, 4 bases remained unmatched. CDR3 length equals 13 residues. As DNA, the CDR3 is TGTGCCAGCACCGGGACAGCAAATCAGCCCCAGCATTTT. This gives the protein CASTGTANQPQHF.

Only a few counts were recorded for this clonotype. The rearrangement links TRBV7-2 to TRBJ2-5; TRBD1 matches 11 bases. Germline V gene data show CDR1 as SGHTA and CDR2 as FQGNSA. CDR3 size: 17 residues. The V gene end was trimmed by 5 bases and the J gene end by 5 bases; junction bases not matched to a gene: 13. CDR3 in DNA: TGTGCCAGCAGCGGGACAGGGGGTGCCATCTCTACGGAGACCCAGTACTTC. Encoded protein: CASSGTGGAISTETQYF.

This clonotype was found a few times. The chain carries TRBV7-9 and TRBJ1-4; no clear D. There are 15 residues in the CDR3. Germline V gene lookup returns CDR1 SEHNR and CDR2 FQNEAQ (reference sequence). V was trimmed by 5 bases and J by 0 bases, leaving 10 bases between them. The CDR3 protein is CASSQAGATNEKLFF. CDR3 coding DNA: TGTGCCAGCAGCCAGGCGGGTGCAACTAATGAAAAACTGTTTTTT.

This clonotype was seen many times. The chain links TRBV18 to TRBJ1-4, with D unresolved. V was trimmed by 3 bases and J by 7 bases, leaving 9 bases between them. Germline V gives CDR1 KGHSH, CDR2 LQKENI. The CDR3 consists of 13 residues. The CDR3 DNA reads as TGTGCCAGCTCACCCCCGGGGATTGAAAAACTGTTTTTT. Translating it yields CASSPPGIEKLFF.